Reported below is one T cell receptor (beta chain). Its antigen is unknown. This CDR3 has 17 amino acids. This sample is drawn from a study of T cell responses to AZD1222 COVID-19 vaccine. Study at large: Second doses at about 4 or about 12 weeks were pooled.

Data came from immunoSEQ multiplex PCR; TCRdb stores just in-frame clones and leaves some out. In the table there are about 140,000 clones, around 87% of which are singletons. Study-level findings and limits: Sampling that yielded the repertoires occurred only after the peak T cell response.

The source of this sequence is an adult in good health. The genes are TRBV21-1 and TRBJ2-3; the tabulated D call, TRBD2, remains unverified against the DNA. TRBV21-1 is assigned pseudogene status. The sample here was peripheral blood, taken on day 0 of AZD1222 vaccination. CDR3 DNA sequence: TGTGCCAGCAGCAAAGGCACGGAGACTAGCGGCACAGATACGCAGTATTTT. This translates into CASSKGTETSGTDTQYF.